Sequencing of this TCR beta chain was carried out in a study of naive and memory T cell subsets. Both TRBC1 and TRBC2 were covered by a beta constant-region primer of two equimolar oligonucleotides. The ligated cDNA underwent four PCR rounds using SP2 and nested alpha and beta constant-region primers. TCRdb ran MiXCR on the UMI-ligation and nested PCR reads and lists one entry per CDR3 protein. Of about 120,000 distinct CDR3 sequences listed, 36% were seen once; the top ten hold approximately 0.87%. In this sample, this clonotype turned up a few times. Its antigen is not identified. Study-level findings and limits: TCR abundance followed a power law differing between naive and memory subsets.

Sequencing was done on a sample of central memory CD4+ T cells from blood. This sequence was found in a human donor in good health.

The CDR3 reads CASSLVREVETQYF. CDR3 bases: TGTGCCAGCAGCTTAGTACGGGAGGTAGAGACCCAGTACTTC. The chain couples TRBV7-8 to TRBJ2-5; 7 positions agree with TRBD2. V shed 1 base and J 4 bases; nucleotides not matched to a gene: 3. CDR3 length: 14 amino acids. The germline V gene has CDR1 SGHVS and CDR2 FQNEAQ.